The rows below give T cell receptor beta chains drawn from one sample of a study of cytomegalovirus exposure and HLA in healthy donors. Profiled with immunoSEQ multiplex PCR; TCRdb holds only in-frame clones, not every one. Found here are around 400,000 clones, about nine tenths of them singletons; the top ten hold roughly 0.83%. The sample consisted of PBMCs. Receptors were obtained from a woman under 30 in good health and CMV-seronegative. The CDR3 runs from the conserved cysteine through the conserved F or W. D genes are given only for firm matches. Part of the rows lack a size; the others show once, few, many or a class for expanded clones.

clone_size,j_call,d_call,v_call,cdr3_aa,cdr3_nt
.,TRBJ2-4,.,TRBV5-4,CASSLARGVTKNIQYF,TGTGCCAGCAGCTTGGCCAGGGGGGTAACAAAAAACATTCAGTACTTC
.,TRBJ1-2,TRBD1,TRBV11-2,CASSSDRGPYGYTF,TGTGCCAGCAGCTCCGACAGGGGCCCCTATGGCTACACCTTC
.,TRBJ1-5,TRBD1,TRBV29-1,CSVLTGGGNQPQHF,TGCAGCGTCCTTACAGGGGGAGGCAATCAGCCCCAGCATTTT
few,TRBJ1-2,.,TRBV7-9,CARGEGTTGYTF,TGTGCCAGGGGGGAGGGGACGACTGGCTACACCTTC
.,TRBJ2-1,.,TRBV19,CASSIGGYSYNEQFF,TGTGCCAGTAGTATAGGAGGCTACTCCTACAATGAGCAGTTCTTC
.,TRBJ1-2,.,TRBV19,CASSIPQGYYGYTF,TGTGCCAGTAGTATCCCCCAGGGTTACTATGGCTACACCTTC
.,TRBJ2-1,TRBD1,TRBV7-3,CASSLGGQGYNEQFF,TGTGCCAGCAGCTTAGGGGGACAGGGTTACAATGAGCAGTTCTTC
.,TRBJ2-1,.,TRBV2,CASGQPYNEQFF,TGTGCCAGCGGGCAACCCTACAATGAGCAGTTCTTC
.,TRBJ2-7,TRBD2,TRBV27,CASSSGTSNYEQYF,TGTGCCAGCAGTTCCGGGACTAGCAACTACGAGCAGTACTTC
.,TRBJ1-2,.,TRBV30,CAWSGGRTINYGYTF,TGTGCCTGGAGTGGGGGACGGACTATTAACTATGGCTACACCTTC
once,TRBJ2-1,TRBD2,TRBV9,CASSVATYGTSGVQFF,TGTGCCAGCAGCGTAGCTACATACGGGACTAGTGGTGTGCAGTTCTTC
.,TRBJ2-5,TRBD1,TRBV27,CASSLIGTGGAKTQYF,TGTGCCAGCAGTTTGATCGGGACAGGGGGCGCAAAGACCCAGTACTTC
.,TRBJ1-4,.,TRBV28,CASSLAGASNEKLFF,TGTGCCAGCAGTTTAGCAGGGGCGTCTAATGAAAAACTGTTTTTT
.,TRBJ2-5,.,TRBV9,CASSVSGSQETQYF,TGTGCCAGCAGCGTCTCGGGATCGCAAGAGACCCAGTACTTC
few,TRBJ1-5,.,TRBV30,CAWSVRVNQPQHF,TGTGCCTGGAGTGTACGGGTCAACCAGCCCCAGCATTTT
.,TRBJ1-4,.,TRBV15,CATSRSDSFNEKLFF,TGTGCCACCAGCAGATCGGACAGCTTTAATGAAAAACTGTTTTTT
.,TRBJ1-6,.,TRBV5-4,CASREQNNSPLHF,TGTGCCAGCCGGGAGCAAAATAATTCACCCCTCCACTTT
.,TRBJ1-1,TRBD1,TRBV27,CASSLRGQNTEAFF,TGTGCCAGCAGTCTCAGGGGGCAGAACACTGAAGCTTTCTTT
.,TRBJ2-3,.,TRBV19,CASSQGNPQYF,TGTGCCAGTAGTCAGGGGAACCCGCAGTATTTT
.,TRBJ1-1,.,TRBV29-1,CSVEERLGGITEAFF,TGCAGCGTTGAAGAAAGACTCGGGGGGATAACTGAAGCTTTCTTT
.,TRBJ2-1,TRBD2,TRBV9,CASSVEQGLAGVDEQFF,TGTGCCAGCAGCGTAGAGCAGGGACTAGCGGGTGTCGATGAGCAGTTCTTC
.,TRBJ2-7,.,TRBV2,CASSEAAGSYEQYF,TGTGCCAGCAGTGAAGCCGCAGGCTCCTACGAGCAGTACTTC